The 3 T cell receptor beta chains reported below all come from one sample, sequenced in a study of CD8+ T cells in alopecia areata. cDNA serving as the sequencing template came from extracted, reverse transcribed RNA. Generated by immunoSEQ multiplex PCR, the TCRdb table keeps only in-frame clones and is missing some. The table lists about 160,000 clones, about three fifths of them singletons. Treatment noted: oral pan-JAK inhibitor, 5-10 mg twice daily. Sequences were derived from CD4+ T cells sorted from blood, sampled at week 4, from a patient treated with tofacitinib. These receptors originate from a human donor with alopecia areata.

The CDR3 bases are TGTGCCAGCAGTGACAGGGTCTCACCCCTCCACTTT. It codes for CASSDRVSPLHF. This chain joins TRBV2 and TRBJ1-6; tentative D call: TRBD1 (5 bases). Germline assignment: CDR1 SNHLY and CDR2 FYNNEI. Trimming pared 3 bases from V and 10 bases from J, leaving 7 bases between. CDR3 length: 12 amino acids.

The chain links TRBV18 to TRBJ2-3; D might be TRBD1 (5 bases). Germline CDR1 and CDR2: KGHSH and LQKENI. This CDR3 has 17 residues. V lost 0 bases and J 2 bases, leaving 15 bases between the germline ends. This chain's CDR3 is CASSPPRVSRSTDTQYF. In DNA form, the CDR3 reads TGTGCCAGCTCACCACCCAGGGTGAGCCGCTCCACAGATACGCAGTATTTT. Full variable domain (remainder filled in from reference TRBV18 and TRBJ2-3): NAGVMQNPRHLVRRRGQEARLRCSPMKGHSHVYWYRQLPEEGLKFMVYLQKENIIDESGMPKERFSAEFPKEGPSILRIQQVVRGDSAAYFCASSPPRVSRSTDTQYFGPGTRLTVL.

The chain has TRBV9 and TRBJ1-5; no clear D gene. Deletions cut 6 bases from V and 9 bases from J, with 16 bases between. The CDR3 length is 13 residues. Germline V gene data show CDR1 as SGDLS and CDR2 as YYNGEE. The CDR3 coding sequence is TGTGCCAGCAATGAACAGCCCGATCGGCCCCAGCATTTT. Translated: CASNEQPDRPQHF. The complete variable domain, with remaining parts taken from reference TRBV9 and TRBJ1-5, reads DSGVTQTPKHLITATGQRVTLRCSPRSGDLSVYWYQQSLDQGLQFLIQYYNGEERAKGNILERFSAQQFPDLHSELNLSSLELGDSALYFCASNEQPDRPQHFGDGTRLSIL.